This TCR beta chain was sequenced in a study of Graves' ophthalmopathy and Graves' hyperthyroidism. Across the whole study: A follow-up of 18 months without ophthalmopathy meant that hyperthyroidism was stable. Findings and caveats of the study: A classifier, a 13-signature model, separated ophthalmopathy from stable hyperthyroidism with roughly 86% sensitivity and approximately 81% specificity.

CDR3 length equals 19 residues. The V gene's germline CDR1 is LNHDA and CDR2 SQIVND (reference sequence). V gave up 7 bases and J gave up 0 bases, with 27 bases separating them. Investigators amplified TCR beta CDR3 regions from RNA transcripts. RT-PCR in the first round used HTBI primers; a second-round multiplex PCR followed. TCRdb passed the multiplex PCR reads through MiXCR, listing each CDR3 protein once. This sample yields 1 million to 1.3 million distinct CDR3 sequences, of which 36% are seen a single time; around 10% belongs to the top ten. The authors enrolled newly diagnosed hyperthyroidism patients aged 18 to 65 with under 2 months' duration. This clonotype turned up a few times. Its antigen remains unidentified.

Sequencing was performed on peripheral blood or thyroid tissue (not recorded which). The source of this sequence is an adult man with Graves' hyperthyroidism. This chain joins TRBV19 and TRBJ1-1, with a possible D match to TRBD1 (5 bases). The CDR3 protein is CASTLPRGRTGDLNTEAFF. The DNA for the CDR3 is TGTGCCAGTACCCTCCCCCGGGGCCGAACAGGAGACTTGAACACTGAAGCTTTCTTT.